The sequence of this TCR beta chain was determined in a study of beta chain features in type 1 diabetes (dated by TCRdb to the late 2010s). A note on the overall study: No differences in mean age, gender distribution, total cell number or subset yield were found between patients and healthy donors. The study compared TCRB repertoires of sorted circulating CD4+ T cell subsets between recently diagnosed type 1 diabetes patients and matched healthy donors. Naive and central memory subsets were obtained from all 30 or so donors, but regulatory and stem cell-like memory subsets were isolated from only 8 patients and roughly eight healthy donors. A total of around 110,000,000 sorted cells were examined across all samples, and a strong correlation was observed between cell number per subset and RNA yield. What the work shows at the level of the full study, not this receptor alone: The naive, central memory and regulatory TCRB repertoires appeared to resemble one another more closely among patients than among healthy donors. A moderate but significant shortening of TCRB CDR3 length was observed in type 1 diabetes patients in all four CD4+ subsets. Patients with type 1 diabetes made fewer insertions and deleted more nucleotides at VDJ recombination sites, implying thymic rearrangement abnormalities. PCR might favor shorter templates, but patient and control samples were amplified and corrected together, so any skew would affect both groups equally. Because cDNA was sequenced instead of genomic DNA, highly expressing activated cells could be over-represented, though the groups showed no difference in activation or CD3 levels. Because the HLA sub-analyses included only small numbers of individuals, any influence of HLA type on TCRB rearrangement was left unresolved.

Each donor gave one peripheral blood draw, averaging approximately 0.12 L, which was collected into heparinised tubes. A BD FACSAria II and a panel including CD45RO, CCR7, CD25, CD127, CD95 and CD27 were used to sort naive, central memory, regulatory and stem cell-like memory CD4+ T cells. Purity was above 95% for every sorted population. PBMCs were isolated right away by Lymphoprep density gradient centrifugation and were stained directly, without culture. So that batch effects would be minimized, each experiment stained and sorted samples in pairs, pairing one healthy donor with one patient. This clone was observed a few times. Its antigen is currently not known. Nothing much larger sits one base from this clone, and base qualities are not available. All of the isolated RNA was reverse transcribed with the High Capacity cDNA Reverse Transcription Kit, so expressed TCRB transcripts were sequenced. Deep immunoSEQ sequencing was applied to naive, central memory and regulatory T cell samples, giving an average of approximately 3.8 million total reads per sample. Sorted cells were lysed in RLT buffer and RNA was extracted with DNase-treated RNeasy Micro or Mini kits, depending on cell number. Each cell subset was processed separately to prevent cross-contamination, with patient and healthy donor samples processed together. The immunoSEQ multiplex PCR was used to amplify TCRB sequences from cDNA, yielding 87-bp fragments that span the CDR3 region. Sequencing of the amplicons was done on the Illumina HiSeq platform. Concerning the study's data processing: PCR bias was corrected computationally using synthetic template baselines, and reads within Hamming distance 2 were collapsed, with unmergeable singletons discarded. Reads were aligned against IMGT to assign V, D and J genes, CDR3 length and insertions or deletions at six rearrangement sites. Within each subset, clonotype counts were normalized to sorted cell number, after which true diversity and Gini coefficients were computed with the tcR R package. The overlap coefficient, calculated on TCRB nucleotide sequences, was used to quantify repertoire sharing. Out-of-frame TCRB sequences from naive cells were analyzed as a proxy for the pre-selection repertoire. TCRdb obtained this table from immuneACCESS and retained in-frame rearrangements with V and J assigned. These tables miss some clones; where compared with another copy, unresolved V genes account for less than half of the shortfall, and the remainder is unexplained. V, J and clone size reflect that table, while D and trimming were determined from the DNA. This sample gives some 240,000 clones in total; roughly 16% of them show up just once. 0.065% to 0.1% of the sample is in the top ten clones.

Trimming takes 4 bases from V and 6 bases from J, and the germline ends sit 16 bases apart. CDR1 and CDR2, looked up from the germline V gene, are SGHRS and YFSETQ. The CDR3 covers 15 residues, taking in both the cysteine and the phenylalanine. The CDR3 DNA has 45 bases and is translated from base 1. The chain is encoded by TRBV5-1 joined to TRBJ2-2, with the identity of the D gene unclear. Sequenced material: naive CD4+ T cells from blood. The cell subset or site label on this specimen signifies: true naive CD4+ T cells. The source of this sequence is a man aged 25 to 45 with type 1 diabetes. The DNA sequence is given as TGCGCCAGCAGCCCCGAGACCGCTGATGCCGGGGAGCTGTTTTTT. This is translated as CASSPETADAGELFF.